This T cell receptor (beta chain) comes out of a study of blood T cell repertoires in COVID-19. At the level of the study: Samples of COVID-19 (acute and convalescent) were obtained from the United States, Italy and Spain. The analysed material was cDNA or gDNA that came from T cells, B-cell-depleted T cells, or PBMCs.

This clone was picked up one time. Authors' analysis steps: Estimation of nucleated cell counts was performed using reference gene primer amplification. Profiled with immunoSEQ multiplex PCR; TCRdb holds only in-frame clones, not every one. Clone size and V and J calls were adopted from that table, with D and trimming inferred from the DNA. The sample yields approximately 150,000 clones, roughly four fifths seen once. Sequencing input: peripheral blood. The sequence came from a human donor with acute or convalescent COVID-19. The donor label of this sample is uncertain.

The CDR3 DNA sequence: TGTGCCAGCAGCTTAGTTAGACAGGGGCGCAGAGAAAAACTGTTTTTT. This codes for CASSLVRQGRREKLFF. The chain employs TRBV7-9 and TRBJ1-4, with 8 positions matching TRBD1. The CDR3 spans 16 residues. Germline CDR1 SEHNR, CDR2 FQNEAQ (reference sequence). Trimming removed 1 base from V and 8 bases from J; junction bases left unmatched: 9. Using reference TRBV7-9 and TRBJ1-4 for the parts outside the CDR3, the full variable domain is DTGVSQNPRHKITKRGQNVTFRCDPISEHNRLYWYRQTLGQGPEFLTYFQNEAQLEKSRLLSDRFSAERPKGSFSTLEIQRTEQGDSAMYLCASSLVRQGRREKLFFGSGTQLSVL.